This entry lists 21 T cell receptor beta chains sequenced from one sample in a study of blood T cell repertoires in COVID-19. Sequenced by immunoSEQ multiplex PCR; TCRdb stores in-frame clones only, minus some. The sample gives hundreds of thousands of clones, roughly 90% of which show up once; roughly 5% is in the top ten. The sequencing sample was made of PBMCs or T cells enriched from blood (not recorded which). The receptors stem from a man aged 55 to 70 who had recovered from COVID-19.

The chain links TRBV28 to TRBJ2-7, with no clear D. This CDR3 spans 13 amino acids. CDR1 is MDHEN and CDR2 is SYDVKM in the germline V gene. Trimming pared 2 bases from V and 0 bases from J, leaving 5 bases between. The CDR3 coding sequence is TGTGCCAGCAGTTTACCAGGCTCCTACGAGCAGTACTTC. Translation gives CASSLPGSYEQYF.

This chain uses TRBV9 with TRBJ2-7, with 7 bases fitting TRBD2. Losses at the gene ends were 3 bases for V and 4 bases for J; bases not matched to a gene: 10. Germline V gene data show CDR1 as SGDLS and CDR2 as YYNGEE. This CDR3 contains 15 residues. CDR3 in DNA: TGTGCCAGCAGCGCACGGGAGGTTCCTTGGTACGAGCAGTACTTC. Translation: CASSAREVPWYEQYF.

This sequence joins TRBV24-1 and TRBJ2-1; D is unclear. The length of the CDR3 is 15 residues. The V and J ends lost 0 bases and 0 bases respectively, with 5 bases between them. Germline CDR1 and CDR2: KGHDR and SFDVKD. CDR3 residues: CATSDLRRSYNEQFF. CDR3 in DNA: TGTGCCACCAGTGATTTGCGTCGCTCCTACAATGAGCAGTTCTTC.

The CDR3 here is CASSPQVSGSGETQYF. The CDR3 bases are TGTGCCAGCTCACCACAGGTATCCGGATCGGGGGAGACCCAGTACTTC. The chain carries TRBV18 and TRBJ2-5; perhaps TRBD2 as D (5 bases). V was clipped by 1 base and J by 5 bases, with 17 bases between them. The CDR3 covers 16 residues. Germline CDR1 is KGHSH and CDR2 is LQKENI.

This chain connects TRBV11-3 to TRBJ2-1, with a tentative D call TRBD2 (5 bases). CDR3 length: 15 amino acids. The germline V gene has CDR1 SGHNT and CDR2 YENEEA. The V end was cut by 5 bases, the J end by 0 bases, with 11 bases between. CDR3 region: CASSASGNSYNEQFF. Here the CDR3 DNA reads TGTGCCAGCAGCGCGTCGGGGAACTCCTACAATGAGCAGTTCTTC.

This chain joins TRBV5-5 and TRBJ1-5; D is unresolved. Germline loops: CDR1 SGHKS, CDR2 YYEKEE (reference sequence). The CDR3 has 14 amino acids. V was cut by 0 bases and J by 4 bases, with 8 bases left in between. This chain's CDR3 is CASSLDGRNQPQHF. The CDR3 DNA reads TGTGCCAGCAGCTTGGATGGGAGGAATCAGCCCCAGCATTTT.

The chain joins TRBV19 to TRBJ2-7, with D perhaps TRBD1 (6 bases). The CDR3 spans 14 residues. CDR1 LNHDA and CDR2 SQIVND come from the germline V gene (reference sequence). The V gene lost 7 bases and the J gene lost 0 bases, with 13 bases spanning the gap. For the CDR3, the DNA is TGTGCCAGTAAGGAATTCAGGGGCTCCTACGAGCAGTACTTC. Translation gives CASKEFRGSYEQYF.

This chain connects TRBV5-1 to TRBJ2-7; 7 nucleotides line up with TRBD2. CDR1 and CDR2 (germline): SGHRS, YFSETQ. V shed 3 bases, J shed 2 bases, and the junction held 14 bases outside the gene matches. The CDR3 runs to 17 residues. This chain's CDR3 is CASSYPSGQPNTYEQYF. The DNA of the CDR3 is TGCGCCAGCAGCTATCCTAGCGGCCAGCCAAACACCTACGAGCAGTACTTC. The full variable domain, with the rest looked up from reference TRBV5-1 and TRBJ2-7, is KAGVTQTPRYLIKTRGQQVTLSCSPISGHRSVSWYQQTPGQGLQFLFEYFSETQRNKGNFPGRFSGRQFSNSRSEMNVSTLELGDSALYLCASSYPSGQPNTYEQYFGPGTRLTVT.

The chain employs TRBV9 and TRBJ2-3, with 7 bases aligning to TRBD1. Germline V gene sequence: CDR1 SGDLS, CDR2 YYNGEE. The CDR3 length is 14 residues. J lost 2 bases, V lost 3 bases, and 3 bases had no gene match. The CDR3 region has the DNA TGTGCCAGCAGCGGGGACAGTTACACAGATACGCAGTATTTT. Translating it yields CASSGDSYTDTQYF.

V usage is TRBV29-1 and J usage is TRBJ1-3; D perhaps matches TRBD1 (6 bases). V was trimmed by 0 bases and J by 1 base, leaving 13 bases between them. The length of the CDR3 is 16 residues. From germline, CDR1 is SQVTM and CDR2 ANQGSEA. Here the CDR3 reads CSVEDIQGDSGNTIYF. The CDR3 region has the DNA TGCAGCGTTGAAGATATACAGGGAGATTCTGGAAACACCATATATTTT.

The chain uses TRBV7-2 and TRBJ2-3; TRBD1 matches at 9 bases. Per the germline V gene, CDR1 is SGHTA and CDR2 is FQGNSA. This CDR3 has 18 amino acids. J lost 2 bases, V lost 3 bases, and 12 bases had no gene match. DNA for the CDR3: TGTGCCAGCAGCTTGACCGGGACAGGGTCAACCCACACAGATACGCAGTATTTT. Amino acids: CASSLTGTGSTHTDTQYF.

The V gene is TRBV5-4, the J gene TRBJ2-7, with TRBD2 matching over 13 bases. Unmatched junction bases numbered 10, after V lost 7 bases and J lost 6 bases. This CDR3 is built from 15 residues. CDR1 SGHNT and CDR2 YYREEE come from the germline V gene (reference sequence). The CDR3 protein is CASGLLAGGPVEQYF. The CDR3 coding sequence is TGTGCCAGCGGTCTACTAGCGGGAGGGCCAGTCGAGCAGTACTTC.

The chain carries TRBV24-1 and TRBJ1-5; D call uncertain. Trimming shortened V by 3 bases and J by 2 bases, and 13 bases separated the two germline ends. The CDR3 consists of 16 residues. The germline CDR1 and CDR2 sequences are KGHDR and SFDVKD. CDR3 DNA: TGTGCCACCAGTGATCCGAGGGTAGGTGGCAATCAGCCCCAGCATTTT. Residues: CATSDPRVGGNQPQHF.

The J gene is TRBJ2-5, the V gene TRBV30, with D tentatively TRBD2 (6 bases). The CDR3 totals 13 residues. Germline CDR1 GTSNPN, CDR2 SVGIG (reference sequence). The V end was cut by 2 bases, the J end by 4 bases, with 11 bases between. In nucleotides, the CDR3 is TGTGCCTGGAGTTTTGCCGGGAGAGAGACCCAGTACTTC. Its protein is CAWSFAGRETQYF.

This chain joins TRBV5-1 and TRBJ2-7; 7 bases are a match to TRBD2. CDR3 length equals 15 residues. The trim removed 2 bases at V and 0 bases at J, leaving 5 bases unmatched. CDR1 SGHRS and CDR2 YFSETQ come from the germline V gene. The CDR3 DNA reads as TGCGCCAGCAGCTTAGCGGGAATTAACTCCTACGAGCAGTACTTC. This sequence encodes CASSLAGINSYEQYF.

The rearrangement joins TRBV11-2 to TRBJ2-1; D is possibly TRBD1 (6 bases). This CDR3 spans 15 amino acids. Germline V gene sequence: CDR1 SGHAT, CDR2 FQNNGV. With 4 bases removed from V and 13 bases from J, the gap between germline ends came to 23 bases. CDR3 residues: CASSSGHAWDNVQFF. The CDR3 nucleotides read TGTGCCAGCAGCTCCGGACACGCTTGGGACAATGTACAGTTCTTC.

This sequence joins TRBV30 and TRBJ2-7; D uncertain. The CDR3 contains 11 residues. The germline V and J ends were trimmed by 2 bases and 3 bases, with 5 bases remaining between them. CDR1 is GTSNPN, CDR2 SVGIG, per germline (reference sequence). The CDR3 loop is CAWSPGYEQYF. The CDR3 coding sequence is TGTGCCTGGAGTCCAGGCTACGAGCAGTACTTC. The variable domain in full, completed from reference TRBV30 and TRBJ2-7, reads SQTIHQWPATLVQPVGSPLSLECTVEGTSNPNLYWYRQAAGRGLQLLFYSVGIGQISSEVPQNLSASRPQDRQFILSSKKLLLSDSGFYLCAWSPGYEQYFGPGTRLTVT.

A note on this clone: Other DNA sequences of this sample code for an identical CDR3. This sequence joins TRBV5-1 and TRBJ2-1, with D unclear. V was shortened by 5 bases and J by 6 bases, with 9 bases between the two germline ends. CDR1 and CDR2 from the germline V gene are SGHRS and YFSETQ. This CDR3 region has 12 residues. CDR3 amino acids: CASSLVSNEQFF. CDR3 sequence (DNA): TGCGCCAGCAGTCTCGTATCCAATGAGCAGTTCTTC.

V gene TRBV2 combines with J gene TRBJ2-5; D is possibly TRBD1 (5 bases). The ends were cut back, 4 bases at V and 0 bases at J, with 12 bases in the middle. CDR3 length: 15 residues. CDR1 and CDR2 from the germline V gene are SNHLY and FYNNEI. CDR3 loop: CASSVWTQYQETQYF. The DNA for the CDR3 is TGTGCCAGCAGTGTGTGGACACAGTACCAAGAGACCCAGTACTTC.

The gene calls are TRBV9 and TRBJ2-2; 13 nucleotides line up with TRBD2. The V gene's germline CDR1 is SGDLS and CDR2 YYNGEE. The trim removed 3 bases at V and 6 bases at J, leaving 8 bases unmatched. The CDR3 has 17 amino acids. The CDR3: CASSARLAGGRSGELFF. CDR3 DNA sequence: TGTGCCAGCAGCGCCCGACTAGCGGGAGGACGATCCGGGGAGCTGTTTTTT. The entire variable domain, with the rest obtained from reference TRBV9 and TRBJ2-2, is as follows: DSGVTQTPKHLITATGQRVTLRCSPRSGDLSVYWYQQSLDQGLQFLIQYYNGEERAKGNILERFSAQQFPDLHSELNLSSLELGDSALYFCASSARLAGGRSGELFFGEGSRLTVL.

V gene TRBV11-3 combines with J gene TRBJ2-1; TRBD1 is a possible D gene (6 bases). V was shortened by 5 bases and J by 4 bases, with 30 bases between the two germline ends. The germline V gene encodes CDR1 SGHNT and CDR2 YENEEA. The CDR3 runs to 20 residues. CDR3 sequence: CASSPRQVTQGRGLYNEQFF. The CDR3 coding sequence is TGTGCCAGCAGCCCACGACAAGTAACTCAGGGGAGAGGGCTTTACAATGAGCAGTTCTTC.